These 23 T cell receptor beta chains originate from one sample sequenced in a study of T cells in Graves' hyperthyroidism and ophthalmopathy (dated by TCRdb to about 2019). Library preparation used multiplex PCR. Instrument on record: Illumina HiSeq 2000. TCR beta CDR3 regions were amplified from RNA transcripts. The TCR CDR3 was subjected to a first round of RT-PCR using the HTBI primer set and the Qiagen OneStep RT-PCR kit. The public sequencing data were trimmed at Q25 with fastp and processed into clonotypes with MiXCR by TCRdb, which kept only in-frame beta chains. Each record represents a unique CDR3 protein, reported with the most common genes and DNA among its rows. In all, the sample holds about 280,000 distinct CDR3 sequences, and 20% to 25% of those were seen once. The ten largest clones capture about 30% of the sample. Sequencing input: blood. These receptors all stem from a man aged 40-49 years with Graves' hyperthyroidism that later progressed to Graves' ophthalmopathy.

CDR3 residues: CASSPRTGGIETQYF. DNA of the CDR3: TGTGCCAGCAGCCCCCGGACAGGGGGCATAGAGACCCAGTACTTC. J is TRBJ2-5 and V is TRBV7-2; 11 bases agree with TRBD1. The CDR3 sequence is 15 residues long. Trimming at V came to 5 bases and at J to 4 bases, leaving 6 bases not matched to a gene. Germline CDR1 is SGHTA and CDR2 is FQGNSA.

The chain joins TRBV12-3 or TRBV12-4 to TRBJ1-1; D call uncertain. The CDR3 loop spans 14 amino acids. V dropped 1 base and J dropped 5 bases, with 11 bases sitting between them. The CDR3 DNA reads as TGTGCCAGCAGTTTAGATATGGGAAGGACTGAAGCTTTCTTT. This encodes CASSLDMGRTEAFF.

The chain links TRBV5-5 to TRBJ2-2; 8 bases agree with TRBD1. J gave up 9 bases and V 4 bases, and 11 bases lay outside the gene matches. CDR1 and CDR2 from the germline V gene are SGHKS and YYEKEE (reference sequence). CDR3 length: 15 amino acids. The CDR3 DNA follows: TGTGCCAGCAGCCGACCAGGGGGCGAAAACCGGGAGCTGTTTTTT. Translating gives CASSRPGGENRELFF.

This clonotype was detected many times. The DNA for the CDR3 is TGTGCCAGCAGCGTATCTGGGGCCAACGTCCTGACTTTC. As protein: CASSVSGANVLTF. The rearrangement joins TRBV9 to TRBJ2-6; D gene ambiguous. The length of the CDR3 is 13 residues. The V end lost 1 base, the J end lost 1 base, and 0 bases lay between the germline ends. Germline V gene data show CDR1 as SGDLS and CDR2 as YYNGEE.

The chain combines TRBV10-1 with TRBJ2-4; 8 positions agree with TRBD2. The CDR3 contains 13 residues. CDR1 and CDR2 from the germline V gene are WNHNN and SYGVQD (reference sequence). V was pared by 4 bases and J by 5 bases, with 1 base of the junction left unmatched. The CDR3 is CASSVGRENIQYF. CDR3 bases: TGCGCCAGCAGTGTCGGGAGGGAAAACATTCAGTACTTC.

This clonotype was counted many times. CDR3 residues: CASSDPQGAGETQYF. The CDR3 DNA follows: TGTGCCAGCAGTGATCCCCAGGGGGCGGGAGAGACCCAGTACTTC. The chain is built from TRBV25-1 and TRBJ2-5; TRBD1 aligns across 8 bases. V was pared by 3 bases and J by 4 bases, with 7 bases of the junction left unmatched. This CDR3 is 15 amino acids long. Looked up from germline, CDR1 is MGHDK and CDR2 is SYGVNS.

In this sample, this clonotype turned up once. The chain carries TRBV7-9 and TRBJ2-7, with D perhaps TRBD1 (6 bases). Germline CDR1 and CDR2: SEHNR and FQNEAQ (reference sequence). CDR3 length equals 14 residues. V lost 5 bases to trimming and J lost 7 bases, with 18 bases between them. The DNA for the CDR3 is TGTGCCAGCAGCGGGCCCGGGACACCGGGGGAGCAGTACTTC. Translated: CASSGPGTPGEQYF.

This clonotype was seen many times. The rearrangement joins TRBV28 to TRBJ2-2; D is perhaps TRBD1 (6 bases). The germline V gene has CDR1 MDHEN and CDR2 SYDVKM. V gave up 6 bases and J gave up 6 bases, with 8 bases separating them. This CDR3 contains 12 residues. The CDR3 DNA sequence: TGTGCCAGCAGCACAGGGTCCGGGGAGCTGTTTTTT. Translation: CASSTGSGELFF.

This clonotype was recorded many times. The chain carries TRBV30 and TRBJ2-3; TRBD2 matches at 10 bases. CDR3 length: 15 amino acids. Trimming at V came to 4 bases and at J to 5 bases, leaving 9 bases not matched to a gene. The germline V gene encodes CDR1 GTSNPN and CDR2 SVGIG (reference sequence). CDR3 amino acids: CAWTVLAGGVDTQYF. CDR3 coding DNA: TGTGCCTGGACCGTCTTAGCGGGAGGAGTAGATACGCAGTATTTT.

In its sample, this clonotype was seen many times. The rearrangement links TRBV9 to TRBJ2-5; 7 bases are a match to TRBD1. This CDR3 region has 15 residues. Trimming removed 0 bases from V and 5 bases from J; junction bases left unmatched: 7. Germline V gene sequence: CDR1 SGDLS, CDR2 YYNGEE. The CDR3 DNA is TGTGCCAGCAGCGTAGCTGAGGGGGCGCGGGAGACCCAGTACTTC. The encoded protein is CASSVAEGARETQYF.

This clonotype has at least ten counts. The chain carries TRBV14 and TRBJ1-5, with D uncertain. The CDR3 contains 16 residues. CDR1 is SGHDN and CDR2 is FVKESK in the germline V gene. Trimming stripped 1 base from V and 0 bases from J, with 10 bases between. CDR3 amino acids: CASSQVAGNSNQPQHF. The CDR3 DNA follows: TGTGCCAGCAGCCAAGTCGCAGGTAATAGCAATCAGCCCCAGCATTTT.

This clonotype was seen repeatedly, ten times or more. The rearrangement uses TRBV28 and TRBJ2-5; 12 positions match TRBD2. In germline, CDR1 is MDHEN, CDR2 SYDVKM. After removal of 8 bases from V and 5 bases from J, the junction contained 9 bases not matched to a gene. CDR3 length: 15 residues. CDR3 sequence reads: CASRASGRVKETQYF. The CDR3 bases are TGTGCCAGCCGGGCTAGCGGGAGGGTGAAGGAGACCCAGTACTTC.

This chain joins TRBV12-3 or TRBV12-4 and TRBJ1-5; TRBD1 aligns across 9 bases. Trimming at V came to 5 bases and at J to 2 bases, leaving 7 bases not matched to a gene. The CDR3 is 16 amino acids. In nucleotides, the CDR3 is TGTGCCAGCAGTACTGACAGGGGGTATGGCAATCAGCCCCAGCATTTT. Translating it yields CASSTDRGYGNQPQHF.

This clonotype was observed many times. The chain employs TRBV20-1 and TRBJ2-7, with a possible D match to TRBD2 (6 bases). The CDR3 sequence is 13 residues long. CDR1 is DFQATT and CDR2 is SNEGSKA in the germline V gene (reference sequence). V was trimmed by 4 bases and J by 7 bases, leaving 17 bases between them. CDR3 amino acids: CSAIPGLRREQYF. Written as DNA, the CDR3 is TGCAGTGCTATACCGGGACTCAGGAGAGAGCAGTACTTC.

This clonotype was detected many times. V and J are TRBV27 and TRBJ2-7; 7 nucleotides align to TRBD1. V trimming: 5 bases; J trimming: 2 bases; junction bases outside the gene matches: 6. The CDR3 runs 14 residues. Germline V lookup: CDR1 MNHEY, CDR2 SMNVEV (reference sequence). The CDR3: CASSRGQEAYEQYF. The CDR3 DNA is TGTGCCAGCAGTCGAGGACAGGAGGCCTACGAGCAGTACTTC.

At least ten counts were recorded for this clonotype. This sequence joins TRBV5-1 and TRBJ2-7, with D uncertain. The CDR3 sequence is 13 residues long. Germline lookup yields CDR1 SGHRS and CDR2 YFSETQ. V lost 1 base and J lost 3, with 8 bases in between. CDR3 sequence (DNA): TGCGCCAGCAGCTTGCACCCTTTCTACGAGCAGTACTTC. Protein product: CASSLHPFYEQYF.

The sample holds many counts of this clonotype. The DNA for the CDR3 is TGCAGTGCCCTGCGAAGGGATATGAACACTGAAGCTTTCTTT. The encoded protein is CSALRRDMNTEAFF. This sequence joins TRBV20-1 and TRBJ1-1, with D unclear. CDR3 length: 14 residues. Trimming cost V 6 bases and J 0 bases, with 14 bases left between them. Germline CDR1 DFQATT, CDR2 SNEGSKA (reference sequence).

A few counts support this clonotype. This rearrangement joins TRBV7-9 to TRBJ2-4; 10 positions match TRBD1. This CDR3 comprises 17 residues. In germline, CDR1 is SEHNR, CDR2 FQNEAQ (reference sequence). J gave up 1 base and V 3 bases, and 6 bases lay outside the gene matches. CDR3 protein: CASSFGQGVWAKNIQYF. The DNA of the CDR3 is TGTGCCAGCAGCTTCGGACAGGGGGTCTGGGCCAAAAACATTCAGTACTTC.

This clonotype was detected ten times or more. Given a much more abundant clone one base away, this may be a read error. This chain joins TRBV27 and TRBJ1-5; tentative D call: TRBD1 (6 bases). This CDR3 is built from 16 residues. The V end was cut by 5 bases, the J end by 7 bases, with 21 bases between. Germline CDR1 and CDR2: MNHEY and SMNVEV (reference sequence). The CDR3 reads CASSPVGGGMGQPQHF. In nucleotides, the CDR3 is TGTGCCAGCAGTCCAGTGGGAGGGGGGATGGGACAGCCCCAGCATTTT.

This clonotype was detected ten times or more. This chain joins TRBV12-3 or TRBV12-4 and TRBJ2-7, with no clear D. This CDR3 comprises 13 residues. V lost 3 bases, J lost 6 bases, and 12 bases lay in between. This CDR3 reads CASSFQPPLEQYF. The CDR3 DNA sequence: TGTGCCAGCAGTTTTCAGCCCCCGCTCGAGCAGTACTTC.

This clonotype occurred many times. The J gene is TRBJ2-7, the V gene TRBV2; D is uncertain. The V and J ends lost 10 bases and 4 bases respectively, with 11 bases between them. CDR3 size: 11 residues. Germline lookup yields CDR1 SNHLY and CDR2 FYNNEI. Here the CDR3 reads CATGPGYEQYF. The CDR3 DNA is TGTGCCACTGGACCAGGATACGAGCAGTACTTC.

This clonotype was counted at least ten times. This chain joins TRBV12-3 or TRBV12-4 and TRBJ2-7; D may be TRBD1 (6 bases). Trimming took 7 bases from V and 3 from J, leaving 16 bases between them. The CDR3 loop spans 14 amino acids. The DNA of the CDR3 is TGTGCCAGCACCTCACAGGGTCCTATCTACGAGCAGTACTTC. Translation gives CASTSQGPIYEQYF.

This clonotype appeared many times. The DNA of the CDR3 is TGCAGTGCTACATCTATTCGATCCACTGAAGCTTTCTTT. As protein: CSATSIRSTEAFF. J is TRBJ1-1 and V is TRBV20-1; D is undetermined. The V and J ends lost 4 bases and 4 bases respectively, with 13 bases between them. The CDR3 has 13 amino acids. The V gene's germline CDR1 is DFQATT and CDR2 SNEGSKA (reference sequence).